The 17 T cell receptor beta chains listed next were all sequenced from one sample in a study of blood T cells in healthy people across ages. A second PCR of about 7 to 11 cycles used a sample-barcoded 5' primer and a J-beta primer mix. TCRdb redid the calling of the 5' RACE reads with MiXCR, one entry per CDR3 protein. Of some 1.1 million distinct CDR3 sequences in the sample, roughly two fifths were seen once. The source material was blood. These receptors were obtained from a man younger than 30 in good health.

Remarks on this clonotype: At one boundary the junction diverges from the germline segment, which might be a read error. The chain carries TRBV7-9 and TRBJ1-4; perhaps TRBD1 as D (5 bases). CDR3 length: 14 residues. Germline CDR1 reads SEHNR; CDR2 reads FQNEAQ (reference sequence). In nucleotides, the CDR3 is TGTGCCAGCAGCTTAGCCGGGACTATTGAAAAACTGTTTTTT. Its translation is CASSLAGTIEKLFF.

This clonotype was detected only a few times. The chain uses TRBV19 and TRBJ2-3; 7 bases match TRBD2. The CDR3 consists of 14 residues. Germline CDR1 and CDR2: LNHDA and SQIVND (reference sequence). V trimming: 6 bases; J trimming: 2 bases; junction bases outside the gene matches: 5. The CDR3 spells CASRWGGTTDTQYF. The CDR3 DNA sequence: TGTGCCAGTAGATGGGGGGGAACCACAGATACGCAGTATTTT. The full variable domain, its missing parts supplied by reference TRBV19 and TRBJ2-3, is DGGITQSPKYLFRKEGQNVTLSCEQNLNHDAMYWYRQDPGQGLRLIYYSQIVNDFQKGDIAEGYSVSREKKESFPLTVTSAQKNPTAFYLCASRWGGTTDTQYFGPGTRLTVL.

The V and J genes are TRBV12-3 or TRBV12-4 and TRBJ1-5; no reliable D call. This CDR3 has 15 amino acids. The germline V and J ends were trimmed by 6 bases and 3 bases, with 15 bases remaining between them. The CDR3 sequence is CASSSDGKINQPQHF. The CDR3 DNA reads TGTGCCAGCAGCTCGGACGGGAAAATCAATCAGCCCCAGCATTTT.

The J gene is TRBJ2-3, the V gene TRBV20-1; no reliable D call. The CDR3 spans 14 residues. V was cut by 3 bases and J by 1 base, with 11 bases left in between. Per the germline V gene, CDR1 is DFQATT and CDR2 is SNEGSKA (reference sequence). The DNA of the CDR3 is TGCAGTGCTAGCTCACTCGAGGGCACAGATACGCAGTATTTT. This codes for CSASSLEGTDTQYF.

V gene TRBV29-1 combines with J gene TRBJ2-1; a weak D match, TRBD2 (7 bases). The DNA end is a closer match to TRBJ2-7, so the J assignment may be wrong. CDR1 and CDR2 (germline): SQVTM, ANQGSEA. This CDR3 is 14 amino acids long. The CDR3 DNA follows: TGCAGCGTTGAACGTGGGGGGGCCGGGAATGAGCAGTACTTC. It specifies CSVERGGAGNEQYF.

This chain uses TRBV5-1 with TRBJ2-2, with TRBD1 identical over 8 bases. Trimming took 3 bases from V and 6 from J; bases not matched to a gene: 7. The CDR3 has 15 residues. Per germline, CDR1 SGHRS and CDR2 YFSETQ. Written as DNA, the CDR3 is TGCGCCAGCAGCTACAGGGGGGACCGGTCCGGGGAGCTGTTTTTT. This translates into CASSYRGDRSGELFF.

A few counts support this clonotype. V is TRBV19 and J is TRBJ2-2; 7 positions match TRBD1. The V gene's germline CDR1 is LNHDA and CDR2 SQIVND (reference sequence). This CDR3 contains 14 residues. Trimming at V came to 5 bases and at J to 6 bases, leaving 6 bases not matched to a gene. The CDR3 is CASSSGQEPGELFF. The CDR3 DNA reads TGTGCCAGTAGTTCAGGACAGGAACCCGGGGAGCTGTTTTTT.

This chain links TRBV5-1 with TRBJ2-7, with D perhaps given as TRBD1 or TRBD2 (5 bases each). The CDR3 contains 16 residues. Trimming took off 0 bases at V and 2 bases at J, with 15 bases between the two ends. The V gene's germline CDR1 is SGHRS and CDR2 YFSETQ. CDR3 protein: CASSLGLGRSTYEQYF. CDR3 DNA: TGCGCCAGCAGCTTGGGTCTGGGACGGTCCACCTACGAGCAGTACTTC.

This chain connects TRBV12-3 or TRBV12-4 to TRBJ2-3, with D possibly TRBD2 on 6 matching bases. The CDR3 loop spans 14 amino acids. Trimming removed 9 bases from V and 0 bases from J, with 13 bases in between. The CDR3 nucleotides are TGTGCCAGTTTCTGGCGGGGTAGCACAGATACGCAGTATTTT. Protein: CASFWRGSTDTQYF.

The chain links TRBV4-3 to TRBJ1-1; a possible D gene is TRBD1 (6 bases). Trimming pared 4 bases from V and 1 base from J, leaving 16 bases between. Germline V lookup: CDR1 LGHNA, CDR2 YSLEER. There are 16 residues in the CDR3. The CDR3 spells CASSLGLAGANTEAFF. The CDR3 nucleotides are TGCGCCAGCAGCCTTGGTCTGGCAGGGGCGAACACTGAAGCTTTCTTT.

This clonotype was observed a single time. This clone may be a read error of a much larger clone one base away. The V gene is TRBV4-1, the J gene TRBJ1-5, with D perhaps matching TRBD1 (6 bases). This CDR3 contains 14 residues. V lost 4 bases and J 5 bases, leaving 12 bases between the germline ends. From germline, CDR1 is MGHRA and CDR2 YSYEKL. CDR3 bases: TGCGCCAGCAGCCGAGGACAGTCATATCAGCCCCAGCATTTT. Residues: CASSRGQSYQPQHF.

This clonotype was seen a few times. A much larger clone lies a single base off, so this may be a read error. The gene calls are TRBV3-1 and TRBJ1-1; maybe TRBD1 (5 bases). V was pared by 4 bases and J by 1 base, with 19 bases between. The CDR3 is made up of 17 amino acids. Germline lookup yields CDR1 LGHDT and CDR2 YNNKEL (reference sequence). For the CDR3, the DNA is TGTGCCAGCAGCCCCACGCCGTTCGACGGGGGGAACACTGAAGCTTTCTTT. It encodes CASSPTPFDGGNTEAFF.

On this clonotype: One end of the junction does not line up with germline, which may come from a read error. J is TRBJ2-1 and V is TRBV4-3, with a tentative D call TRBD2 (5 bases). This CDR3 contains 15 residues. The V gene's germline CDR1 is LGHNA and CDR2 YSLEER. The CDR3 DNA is TGCGTCAGCAGCCAAGATATGGAGGTTTCGAATGAGCAGTTCTTC. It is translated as CVSSQDMEVSNEQFF.

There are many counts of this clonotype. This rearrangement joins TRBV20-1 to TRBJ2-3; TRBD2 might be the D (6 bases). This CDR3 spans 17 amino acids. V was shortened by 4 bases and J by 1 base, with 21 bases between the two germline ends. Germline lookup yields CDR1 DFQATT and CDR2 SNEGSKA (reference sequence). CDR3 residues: CSAILPPTRLGTDTQYF. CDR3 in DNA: TGCAGTGCTATACTTCCTCCGACTAGGTTGGGCACAGATACGCAGTATTTT.

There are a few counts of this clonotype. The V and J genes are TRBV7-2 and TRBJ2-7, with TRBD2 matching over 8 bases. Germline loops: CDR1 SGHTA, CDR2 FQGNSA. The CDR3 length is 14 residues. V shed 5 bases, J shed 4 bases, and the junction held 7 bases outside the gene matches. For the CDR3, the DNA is TGTGCCAGCAGCGTTCAAAGCGGGGGATACGAGCAGTACTTC. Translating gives CASSVQSGGYEQYF.

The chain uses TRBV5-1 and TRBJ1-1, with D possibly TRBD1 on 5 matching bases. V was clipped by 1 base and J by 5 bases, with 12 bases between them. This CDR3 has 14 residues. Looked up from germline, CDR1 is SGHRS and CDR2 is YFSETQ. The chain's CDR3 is CASSLRQTSTEAFF. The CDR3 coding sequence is TGCGCCAGCAGCTTGCGACAGACATCAACTGAAGCTTTCTTT.

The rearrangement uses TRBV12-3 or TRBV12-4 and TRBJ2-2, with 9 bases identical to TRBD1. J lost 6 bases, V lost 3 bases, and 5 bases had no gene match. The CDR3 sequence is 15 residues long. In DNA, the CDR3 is TGTGCCAGCAGTTTTGGGACAGGGAGTGCCGGGGAGCTGTTTTTT. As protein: CASSFGTGSAGELFF.